This entry is about one T cell receptor (beta chain). No antigen is known for it. Qualities for individual bases were not recorded, and no much larger clone is one base off. The data are from a study of blood T cells in healthy people across ages (dated by TCRdb to the mid-2010s). With regard to the full study: In model experiments, roughly one uniquely barcoded TCR beta cDNA molecule per two T cells was captured by template switching. The study measured age-related changes in TCR beta repertoire diversity using deep sequencing normalized with unique cDNA molecular identifiers. Four age groups were formed from the donors: young (average approximately 15 years), middle-aged (approximately 39), aged (more than 55) and long-lived (82). For two donors (one aged 18 to 30 and one aged 80 or older), the study analyzed two additional independent replicas of 1 million unique cDNA reads from the same blood draw. What the authors observed across the whole study: Observed TCR beta diversity per million T cells fell roughly linearly with age, and a significant reduction was already apparent by age roughly 40. Total diversity estimates from one million sequenced T cells were considered lower bounds and underestimates. Because profiling used bulk unsorted PBMCs, naive and antigen-experienced compartments could not be compared conclusively. The percentage of naive T cells measured by flow cytometry correlated strongly with observed TCR beta diversity. Because the CMV infection status of the donors was unknown, age-related changes in expanded clonotypes may potentially have been confounded. Compared with the aged group, the long-lived group had more naive CD4+ T cells, fewer expanded clones and increased TCR diversity, a pattern suggesting age selection.

Systemically healthy Caucasian individuals from Russia, around 38 in total and aged about 6 to 100 years, were included as donors. Each donor gave roughly 11 milliliters of peripheral blood, drawn into EDTA-treated Vacutainer tubes. Ficoll-Paque density-gradient centrifugation was used to isolate PBMCs, with at least 7 million obtained per sample. Total RNA was extracted from PBMCs with Trizol reagent, with at least 5 micrograms obtained per sample. For every donor, flow cytometry on a PBMC aliquot measured the percentage of naive CD45RAhigh/CD27high T cells. The germline V gene (reference sequence) sets CDR1 to MNHEY and CDR2 to SMNVEV. V gives up 5 bases and J gives up 5 bases, and the segment between their germline ends measures 12 bases. The CDR3, cysteine through phenylalanine, is 14 amino acids long. Only the CDR3 region is kept as DNA, spanning 42 bases read in frame from base 1. Libraries came from 5' RACE. The reads were generated on an Illumina HiSeq 2500. A second PCR of roughly 6 to 12 cycles was performed with a sample-barcoded 5' primer and a J-beta primer mix. A template-switch 5' adaptor carrying 12 random nucleotides introduced a unique molecular identifier onto each TCR beta cDNA molecule. Each sample yielded at least 2.5 million CDR3-containing paired-end reads. First-strand cDNA was synthesized from all RNA with the Mint cDNA synthesis kit, primed by a TRBC-specific oligonucleotide. Following uracil-DNA glycosylase treatment, all cDNA underwent a first 18-cycle PCR with the universal primers M1SS and BC2_uni_R. Under the source paper's analysis protocol: Each sample was normalized by randomly selecting 1 million high-quality reads, each carrying a distinct molecular identifier. Instead of being binned into consensus sequences, reads with shared molecular identifiers were discarded. MiTCR, with a Q25 quality threshold and the strictest error-elimination algorithm, was used for CDR3 identification, clonotype clustering and error correction. Lower-bound total TCR beta diversity was estimated with a nonparametric unseen species model using Euler transformation. The public sequencing data were trimmed at Q25 with fastp and processed into clonotypes with MiXCR by TCRdb, which kept only in-frame beta chains. Under each unique CDR3 protein, matching rows form one entry showing the most common genes and DNA. The V and J calls, along with clone size, are taken from TCRdb and not from the paper's own processing. Counted in this sample were roughly 1,000,000 distinct CDR3 sequences; roughly 24% of them appeared once. Jointly, the top ten make up approximately 0.7% of the sample.

The sample was also reused in another study, on T cells of mothers and their children. Drawing on the second study: The donors were nine systemically healthy Caucasian individuals, made up of three mothers and their six children. cDNA synthesis used all of the extracted RNA, with around 1.4 ug of RNA in each 15 ul reaction. In the second PCR, the M1S primer added sample barcodes and 2-4 random nucleotides. More than 9 million TCR beta CDR3 reads were obtained from each mother, and 2.5 million to 3 million reads were obtained from each child. Thymic selection similarly shapes TCR recombination output in related and unrelated pairs, with minor effect from inherited differences. Related mother-child pairs always showed normalized repertoire overlap that was slightly higher than in unrelated mother-child pairs, though the difference was never significant. No persistent microchimeric T cell clones were detected, at a sensitivity of roughly 99 clones per million clonotypes. The study used deep NGS to compare TCR beta repertoires of mothers and children, seeking features distinguishing related mother-child pairs from unrelated individuals. The mean age was 40 +/- 4 years for the mothers and around 10 +/- 4 years for the children. After adapter ligation with NEBNext reagents, the libraries were sequenced on Illumina HiSeq 2000 with 100+100 nt paired-end reads. Mother and child libraries were prepared a month apart and sequenced in separate runs to prevent cross-contamination. For each donor, somewhere between about 450,000 and 2,000,000 distinct TCR beta clonotypes were identified. Naive TCR beta clonotypes were estimated from low-frequency clonotypes matched to each donor's FACS-determined naive share, without sorting.

What was sequenced was blood. Rearrangement joined TRBV27 to TRBJ1-4; D gene: possibly TRBD1, on 6 matching bases. The source of this sequence is a girl aged 2 to 9 in good health. The CDR3: CASSRRGLNEKLFF. The sequenced DNA: TGTGCCAGCAGTCGCAGGGGCTTAAATGAAAAACTGTTTTTT.